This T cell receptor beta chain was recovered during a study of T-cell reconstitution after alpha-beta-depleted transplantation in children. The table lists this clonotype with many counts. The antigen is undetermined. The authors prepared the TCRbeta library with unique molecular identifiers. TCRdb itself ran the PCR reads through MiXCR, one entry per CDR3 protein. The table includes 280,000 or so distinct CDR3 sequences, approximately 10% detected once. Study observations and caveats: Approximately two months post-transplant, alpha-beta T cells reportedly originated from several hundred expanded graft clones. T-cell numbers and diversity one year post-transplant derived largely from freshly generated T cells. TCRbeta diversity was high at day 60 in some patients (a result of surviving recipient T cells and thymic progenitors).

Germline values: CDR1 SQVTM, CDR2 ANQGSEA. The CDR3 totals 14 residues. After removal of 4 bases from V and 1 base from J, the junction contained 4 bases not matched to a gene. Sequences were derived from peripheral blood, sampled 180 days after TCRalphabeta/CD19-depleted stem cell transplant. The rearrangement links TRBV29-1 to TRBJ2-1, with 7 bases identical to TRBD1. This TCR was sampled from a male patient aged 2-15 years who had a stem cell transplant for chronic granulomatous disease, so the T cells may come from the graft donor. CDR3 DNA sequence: TGCAGCGTTGGAGGGACAGTGTCCTACAATGAGCAGTTCTTC. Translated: CSVGGTVSYNEQFF.